A single sample gave rise to the 31 T cell receptor beta chains below, sequenced in a study of siplizumab effects on memory and regulatory T cells. TCRdb keeps only in-frame clones here, not all; method: immunoSEQ multiplex PCR. This table has approximately 50,000 clones, about 93% appearing once. The source material was CD8+ T cells sorted from blood. Receptor source: a human donor in good health.

The chain recombines TRBV27 with TRBJ2-5; D unresolved. This CDR3 has 13 residues. CDR1 MNHEY and CDR2 SMNVEV come from the germline V gene (reference sequence). V lost 8 bases and J lost 5, with 15 bases in between. CDR3 amino acids: CASGIHPAETQYF. For the CDR3, the DNA is TGTGCCAGCGGCATTCACCCGGCGGAGACCCAGTACTTC.

The chain combines TRBV21-1 with TRBJ2-7; the DNA was not used to check the table's D call, TRBD2. TRBV21-1 is assigned pseudogene status. The CDR3 runs 22 residues. The CDR3 DNA reads TGTGCCAGCAGCATCCCACCTATCAGTGGTGCTAGCGGGAGGGCCGAGTACTACGAGCAGTACTTC. This translates into CASSIPPISGASGRAEYYEQYF.

The V call is TRBV18, the J call TRBJ2-3; D unresolved. Trimming left V 4 bases short and J 4 bases short, with 18 bases between. Germline assignment: CDR1 KGHSH and CDR2 LQKENI. The CDR3 has 16 amino acids. CDR3 region: CASSLFTTESSDTQYF. DNA of the CDR3: TGTGCCAGCTCACTGTTTACTACCGAATCGTCAGATACGCAGTATTTT.

The rearrangement joins TRBV27 to TRBJ2-2; 7 positions match TRBD1. The germline V gene encodes CDR1 MNHEY and CDR2 SMNVEV (reference sequence). Losses at the gene ends were 5 bases for V and 0 bases for J; bases not matched to a gene: 18. The CDR3 length is 20 residues. The CDR3 spells CASSERDRATPSTNTGELFF. The CDR3 DNA reads as TGTGCCAGCAGTGAGAGAGACAGGGCAACCCCGTCCACGAACACCGGGGAGCTGTTTTTT.

The CDR3 DNA follows: TGCAGCGTTGAAGATTCTGGACAGGAATTCTACGAGCAGTACTTC. It is translated as CSVEDSGQEFYEQYF. This chain joins TRBV29-1 and TRBJ2-7; 7 nucleotides line up with TRBD1. The length of the CDR3 is 15 residues. V was pared by 0 bases and J by 3 bases, with 8 bases of the junction left unmatched. In germline, CDR1 is SQVTM, CDR2 ANQGSEA.

This sequence joins TRBV5-1 and TRBJ2-2; D might be TRBD2 (5 bases). V dropped 0 bases and J dropped 4 bases, with 13 bases sitting between them. The germline CDR1 and CDR2 sequences are SGHRS and YFSETQ. The CDR3 has 16 amino acids. The CDR3 region has the DNA TGCGCCAGCAGCTTGGATGGCCCCGAGGGCACCGGGGAGCTGTTTTTT. Its translation is CASSLDGPEGTGELFF. The full variable domain, its missing parts supplied by reference TRBV5-1 and TRBJ2-2, is KAGVTQTPRYLIKTRGQQVTLSCSPISGHRSVSWYQQTPGQGLQFLFEYFSETQRNKGNFPGRFSGRQFSNSRSEMNVSTLELGDSALYLCASSLDGPEGTGELFFGEGSRLTVL.

The V and J genes are TRBV28 and TRBJ2-1; TRBD2 agrees at 10 bases. Germline V gene lookup returns CDR1 MDHEN and CDR2 SYDVKM. The CDR3 is made up of 18 amino acids. The V gene end was trimmed by 3 bases and the J gene end by 0 bases; junction bases not matched to a gene: 8. This chain's CDR3 is CASSLTRTSGSSYNEQFF. In DNA, the CDR3 is TGTGCCAGCAGTTTGACAAGGACTAGCGGATCCTCCTACAATGAGCAGTTCTTC.

The chain employs TRBV20-1 and TRBJ2-3; 7 bases match TRBD2. Germline trimming cut 3 bases from V and 10 bases from J; bases unmatched to any gene: 1. The CDR3 has 10 residues. Per germline, CDR1 DFQATT and CDR2 SNEGSKA (reference sequence). The CDR3 coding sequence is TGCAGTGCTAGCGCGGGGGCGCAGTATTTT. As protein: CSASAGAQYF.

This clone appeared a few times. This sequence joins TRBV5-1 and TRBJ2-7; 9 bases are a match to TRBD2. The CDR3 extends over 15 amino acids. The ends lost 2 bases at V and 7 bases at J; junction bases unmatched: 10. In germline, CDR1 is SGHRS, CDR2 YFSETQ. The CDR3 loop is CASSFAGGPGGEQYF. In DNA form, the CDR3 reads TGCGCCAGCAGCTTCGCGGGAGGGCCGGGGGGTGAGCAGTACTTC.

This clone has more than one count but fewer than ten. The rearrangement joins TRBV4-1 to TRBJ2-7; 9 nucleotides match TRBD2. The CDR3 contains 16 residues. V shed 3 bases and J 5 bases; nucleotides not matched to a gene: 11. Per the germline V gene, CDR1 is MGHRA and CDR2 is YSYEKL. The CDR3 bases are TGCGCCAGCAGCCACGAAATGGGACTAGCTCTGAACGAGCAGTACTTC. This codes for CASSHEMGLALNEQYF.

The rearrangement uses TRBV6-5 and TRBJ1-1; D unresolved. The CDR3 has 13 amino acids. The ends were cut back, 6 bases at V and 8 bases at J, with 16 bases in the middle. Germline V CDR1 and CDR2: MNHEY, SVGAGI. The CDR3 loop reads CASRLTDGYEAFF. The CDR3 bases are TGTGCCAGCAGACTCACGGACGGATACGAAGCTTTCTTT.

The chain has TRBV11-2 and TRBJ2-1; TRBD2 is a possible D gene (6 bases). The CDR3 extends over 15 amino acids. V was shortened by 5 bases and J by 2 bases, with 13 bases between the two germline ends. Germline CDR1 and CDR2: SGHAT and FQNNGV. Written as DNA, the CDR3 is TGTGCCAGCAGCCCTGGTGGGGGGACCTACAATGAGCAGTTCTTC. It is translated as CASSPGGGTYNEQFF.

The chain joins TRBV19 to TRBJ1-5, with D possibly being TRBD1 (5 bases). Trimming took 6 bases from V and 2 from J, leaving 17 bases between them. The CDR3 has 16 residues. In germline, CDR1 is LNHDA, CDR2 SQIVND (reference sequence). This CDR3 reads CASSYREVTGNQPQHF. The CDR3 coding sequence is TGTGCCAGTAGCTATCGGGAGGTGACAGGCAATCAGCCCCAGCATTTT. Full variable domain (outside the CDR3, taken from reference TRBV19 and TRBJ1-5): DGGITQSPKYLFRKEGQNVTLSCEQNLNHDAMYWYRQDPGQGLRLIYYSQIVNDFQKGDIAEGYSVSREKKESFPLTVTSAQKNPTAFYLCASSYREVTGNQPQHFGDGTRLSIL.

The chain has TRBV27 and TRBJ2-7; D is tentatively TRBD1 or TRBD2 (5 bases each). The CDR3 sequence is 14 residues long. Trimming removed 2 bases at V and 0 bases at J, with 8 bases between. Germline loops: CDR1 MNHEY, CDR2 SMNVEV (reference sequence). In DNA, the CDR3 is TGTGCCAGCAGTTTAACGGGACCCTCCTACGAGCAGTACTTC. Amino acid sequence: CASSLTGPSYEQYF.

The V gene is TRBV5-1, the J gene TRBJ1-1; D is ambiguous. The CDR3 runs to 16 residues. Germline-derived CDR1 and CDR2 are SGHRS and YFSETQ. V was pared by 0 bases and J by 0 bases, with 12 bases between. The CDR3 is CASSLGARGMNTEAFF. The CDR3 DNA sequence: TGCGCCAGCAGCTTGGGCGCCCGGGGAATGAACACTGAAGCTTTCTTT.

The J gene is TRBJ1-2, the V gene TRBV10-2, with 7 bases matching TRBD1. V gave up 3 bases and J gave up 8 bases; unmatched junction bases: 12. Germline-derived CDR1 and CDR2 are WSHSY and SAAADI. This CDR3 contains 15 residues. CDR3 in DNA: TGCGCCAGCAGTGACGGACAGGTCTCCTTGGGGGGCTACACCTTC. Amino acid sequence: CASSDGQVSLGGYTF.

The chain employs TRBV19 and TRBJ1-2, with 7 bases identical to TRBD1. Trimming removed 6 bases from V and 6 bases from J; junction bases left unmatched: 10. The germline gives CDR1 LNHDA, CDR2 SQIVND (reference sequence). This CDR3 spans 14 amino acids. As DNA, the CDR3 is TGTGCCAGTAGGGACATATCCCAGGGGGATGGCTACACCTTC. Translation: CASRDISQGDGYTF.

V is TRBV12-5 and J is TRBJ2-1; 7 bases fit TRBD2. From germline, CDR1 is LGHNT and CDR2 FRNRAP. Losses at the gene ends were 4 bases for V and 4 bases for J; bases not matched to a gene: 7. The CDR3 is 15 residues long. CDR3 nucleotides: TGTGCTAGTGGTTCGGCTAGCGGACTATACAATGAGCAGTTCTTC. Translated: CASGSASGLYNEQFF.

V and J are TRBV28 and TRBJ2-5; no definite D call. The end of the DNA fits TRBJ2-7 better, so the J call may be wrong. The CDR3 is 13 amino acids. In germline, CDR1 is MDHEN, CDR2 SYDVKM. CDR3 coding DNA: TGTGCCAGCCTTGGACCTCGGATATACGAGCAGTACTTC. Its protein product is CASLGPRIYEQYF.

Only one count was recorded for this clone. The chain links TRBV29-1 to TRBJ2-5; 12 bases agree with TRBD2. The CDR3 runs to 15 residues. Germline CDR1 is SQVTM and CDR2 is ANQGSEA. J lost 5 bases, V lost 0 bases, and 4 bases had no gene match. The CDR3 region has the DNA TGCAGCGTTGAAGATTTAGGGACTAGCGGGGAGACCCAGTACTTC. Translating it yields CSVEDLGTSGETQYF.

The rearrangement joins TRBV2 to TRBJ1-1, with unresolved D. V lost 1 base to trimming and J lost 8 bases, with 5 bases between them. Germline assignment: CDR1 SNHLY and CDR2 FYNNEI. The CDR3 covers 11 residues. The CDR3 is CASSEVQEAFF. Here the CDR3 DNA reads TGTGCCAGCAGTGAAGTCCAGGAAGCTTTCTTT. Together with reference TRBV2 and TRBJ1-1, the CDR3 gives the full variable domain: EPEVTQTPSHQVTQMGQEVILRCVPISNHLYFYWYRQILGQKVEFLVSFYNNEISEKSEIFDDQFSVERPDGSNFTLKIRSTKLEDSAMYFCASSEVQEAFFGQGTRLTVV.

The V call is TRBV7-9, the J call TRBJ2-6; the D gene could be TRBD1 or TRBD2 (6 bases each). CDR1 is SEHNR and CDR2 is FQNEAQ in the germline V gene (reference sequence). The germline V and J ends were trimmed by 3 bases and 9 bases, with 15 bases remaining between them. The CDR3 has 15 amino acids. CDR3 bases: TGTGCCAGCAGCTTTGGTGAGGGGGAGGTCAACGTCCTGACTTTC. Translation: CASSFGEGEVNVLTF.

V gene TRBV4-2 combines with J gene TRBJ1-2; TRBD1 is a possible D gene (5 bases). Germline CDR1 LGHNA, CDR2 YNFKEQ. CDR3 length equals 13 residues. V dropped 4 bases and J dropped 4 bases, with 10 bases sitting between them. CDR3 bases: TGTGCCAGCAGCCTTGGGACGGTCTATGGCTACACCTTC. Its protein is CASSLGTVYGYTF.

The J gene is TRBJ2-7, the V gene TRBV27; TRBD1 agrees at 7 bases. The CDR3 runs 14 residues. Trimming took 5 bases from V and 5 from J; bases not matched to a gene: 9. The germline CDR1 and CDR2 sequences are MNHEY and SMNVEV (reference sequence). DNA of the CDR3: TGTGCCAGCAGTCGACAGGGCTTTGGTGACGAGCAGTACTTC. Its translation: CASSRQGFGDEQYF.

This chain connects TRBV6-5 to TRBJ2-2; the D is unclear. CDR3 length: 14 residues. V was pared by 4 bases and J by 2 bases, with 8 bases between. CDR1 MNHEY and CDR2 SVGAGI come from the germline V gene. This CDR3 is CASSFSENTGELFF. CDR3 bases: TGTGCCAGCAGTTTCTCGGAAAACACCGGGGAGCTGTTTTTT.

V and J are TRBV28 and TRBJ1-1; no clear D gene. This CDR3 has 12 residues. Per germline, CDR1 MDHEN and CDR2 SYDVKM. The V and J ends lost 4 bases and 10 bases respectively, with 13 bases between them. The CDR3 loop is CASSWWAVAAFF. CDR3 bases: TGTGCCAGCAGTTGGTGGGCAGTTGCAGCTTTCTTT.

V is TRBV6-1 and J is TRBJ1-2, with D perhaps TRBD1 (5 bases). The V end lost 0 bases, the J end lost 7 bases, and 21 bases lay between the germline ends. The CDR3 has 17 residues. The V gene's germline CDR1 is MNHNS and CDR2 SASEGT. The CDR3 sequence: CASSEALGGLTRGGYTF. As DNA, the CDR3 is TGTGCCAGCAGTGAAGCGTTGGGGGGACTCACGAGGGGTGGCTACACCTTC.

About this clone itself: Without the conserved terminal phenylalanine or tryptophan, this CDR3 likely stems from a read error. Because the CDR3's place on the DNA is in doubt, the DNA is left out and the CDR3 is given as listed by TCRdb. This CDR3 is CSVLRGQV. The chain carries TRBV29-1 and TRBJ1-1; the D call TRBD1 from the table was never checked on the DNA. The CDR3 spans 8 residues, counting both ends. CDR1 is SQVTM, CDR2 ANQGSEA, per germline.

In its sample, this clone was seen a few times. The rearrangement joins TRBV29-1 to TRBJ2-1, with 8 positions matching TRBD2. Trimming at V came to 7 bases and at J to 1 base, leaving 18 bases not matched to a gene. The germline V gene encodes CDR1 SQVTM and CDR2 ANQGSEA. The CDR3 is 18 amino acids. This chain's CDR3 is CSGNGIAGILSSYNEQFF. CDR3 coding DNA: TGCAGCGGCAATGGGATAGCGGGAATTCTAAGTTCCTACAATGAGCAGTTCTTC.

The chain uses TRBV10-3 and TRBJ1-5; unclear D gene. The length of the CDR3 is 14 residues. Trimming took 3 bases from V and 4 from J, leaving 10 bases between them. Germline V gene data show CDR1 as ENHRY and CDR2 as SYGVKD. CDR3 DNA: TGTGCCATCAGTGACTCAATAGCAAATCAGCCCCAGCATTTT. Protein sequence: CAISDSIANQPQHF.

The CDR3 here is CASSVEGRGADTQYF. CDR3 in DNA: TGTGCCAGCAGCGTAGAGGGGCGGGGGGCGGATACGCAGTATTTT. The chain joins TRBV9 to TRBJ2-3; 8 bases line up with TRBD2. The junction had 6 bases not matched to a gene; V was cut back by 0 bases and J by 6 bases. The CDR3 is 15 residues long. Germline V gene lookup returns CDR1 SGDLS and CDR2 YYNGEE.